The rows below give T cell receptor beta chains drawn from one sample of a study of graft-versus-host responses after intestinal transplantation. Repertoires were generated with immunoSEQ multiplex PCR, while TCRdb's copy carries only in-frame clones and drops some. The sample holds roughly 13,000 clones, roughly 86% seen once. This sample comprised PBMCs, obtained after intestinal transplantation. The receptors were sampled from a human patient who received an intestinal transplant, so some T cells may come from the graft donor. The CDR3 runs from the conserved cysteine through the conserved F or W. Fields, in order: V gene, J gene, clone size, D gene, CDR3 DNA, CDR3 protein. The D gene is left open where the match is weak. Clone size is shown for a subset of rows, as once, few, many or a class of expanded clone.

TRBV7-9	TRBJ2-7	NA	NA	TGTGCCAGCAGCCCATGGGGGGGCGTGGGCGAGCAGTACTTC	CASSPWGGVGEQYF
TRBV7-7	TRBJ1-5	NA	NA	TGTGCTAGCAGCCCCCCGGGGATTAGCAATCAGCCCCAGCATTTT	CASSPPGISNQPQHF
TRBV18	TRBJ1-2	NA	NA	TGTGCCAGCTCACCACTCGACGCTCCTAACTATGGCTACACCTTC	CASSPLDAPNYGYTF
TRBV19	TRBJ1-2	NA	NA	TGTGCCAGTTTCCCAACGGGCGGCATGGGCTATGGCTACACCTTC	CASFPTGGMGYGYTF
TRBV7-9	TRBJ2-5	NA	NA	TGTGCCAGCAGCTGGTCTACGGGGGAAGAGACCCAGTACTTC	CASSWSTGEETQYF
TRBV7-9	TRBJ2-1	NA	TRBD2	TGTGCCAGCAGCTTCCATAGCGGGAGTCGAAATGAGCAGTTCTTC	CASSFHSGSRNEQFF
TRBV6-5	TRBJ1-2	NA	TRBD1	TGTGCCAGCAGTTCCCCCAGTCGACAGGGGGCAGGGGGCTACACCTTC	CASSSPSRQGAGGYTF
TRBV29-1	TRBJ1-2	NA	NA	TGCAGCGTTAAACAGGGCAGCTATGGCTACACCTTC	CSVKQGSYGYTF
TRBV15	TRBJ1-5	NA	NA	TGTGCCACCAGCAGAGATAGGGTTCGGAATCAGCCCCAGCATTTT	CATSRDRVRNQPQHF
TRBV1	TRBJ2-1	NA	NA	TGCACCAGCAGCCGAGGACTAGTTTGGGTCAATGAGCAGTTCTTC	CTSSRGLVWVNEQFF
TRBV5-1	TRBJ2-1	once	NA	TGCGCCAGCAGCCCTGGTACAGGGTTCGATGAGCAGTTCTTC	CASSPGTGFDEQFF
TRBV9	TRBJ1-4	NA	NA	TGTGCCAGCAGCGTAATCGGGGCCCAAAATGAAAAACTGTTTTTT	CASSVIGAQNEKLFF
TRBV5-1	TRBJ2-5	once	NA	TGCGCCAGCAGCTTGGCCGTAACAGCCCAGCCGGAGACCCAGTACTTC	CASSLAVTAQPETQYF
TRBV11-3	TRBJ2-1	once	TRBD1	TGTGCCAGCAGCCCCCCGACAGGGGGTAGGGACAATGAGCAGTTCTTC	CASSPPTGGRDNEQFF
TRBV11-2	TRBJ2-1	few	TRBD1	TGTGCCAGTAGCCGGGACAGCCGAACCTACAATGAGCAGTTCTTC	CASSRDSRTYNEQFF
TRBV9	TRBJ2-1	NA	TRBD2	TGTGCCAGCAGCGCTACCCGGGGCGGGAGCTCCTACAATGAGCAGTTCTTC	CASSATRGGSSYNEQFF
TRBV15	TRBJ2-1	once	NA	TGTGCCACCAGCTTATCGACTCACTACAATGAGCAGTTCTTC	CATSLSTHYNEQFF
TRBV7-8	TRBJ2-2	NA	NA	TGTGCCAGCACCTTTTCTATCTCAGGGTTGAACACCGGGGAGCTGTTTTTT	CASTFSISGLNTGELFF
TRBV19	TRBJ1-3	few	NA	TGTGCCAGTAGTATTCTCAGCGGCTCAGGAAACACCATATATTTT	CASSILSGSGNTIYF
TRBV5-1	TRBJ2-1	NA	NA	TGCGCCAGCAGCTTGGGAGGGGTGTACAATGAGCAGTTCTTC	CASSLGGVYNEQFF
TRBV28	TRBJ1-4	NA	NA	TGTGCCAGCAGTTTTACAGGAGGACAAGAAAAACTGTTTTTT	CASSFTGGQEKLFF
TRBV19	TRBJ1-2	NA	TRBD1	TGTGCCAGTAGTATGGGGACAGGGTATGGCTACACCTTC	CASSMGTGYGYTF
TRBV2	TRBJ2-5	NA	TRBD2	TGTGCCAGCAGTGATGGGACTAGCTTGGAGACCCAGTACTTC	CASSDGTSLETQYF
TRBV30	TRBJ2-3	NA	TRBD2	TGTGCCTGCCTAGCGGAACCAGATACGCAGTATTTT	CACLAEPDTQYF
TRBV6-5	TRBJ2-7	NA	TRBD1	TGTGCCAGCAGTCCAGGGGGCCAGAGCTCCTACGAGCAGTACTTC	CASSPGGQSSYEQYF
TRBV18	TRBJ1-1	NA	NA	TGTGCCAGTATGACGGACCTTTCGAACACTGAAGCTTTCTTT	CASMTDLSNTEAFF
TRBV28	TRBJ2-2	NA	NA	TGTGCCAGCATCGAGAATTTCGCGAACACCGGGGAGCTGTTTTTT	CASIENFANTGELFF
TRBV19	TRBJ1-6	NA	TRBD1	TGTGCCAGTAGTGGACAGGGCACTAATTCACCCCTCCACTTT	CASSGQGTNSPLHF
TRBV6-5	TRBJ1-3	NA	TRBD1	TGTGCCAGCAGTTACTCGTGGACAGGGGCTGGAAACACCATATATTTT	CASSYSWTGAGNTIYF
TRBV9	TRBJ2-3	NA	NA	TGTGCCAGCAGCCCTGAGGGAATGGCGCAGTATTTT	CASSPEGMAQYF
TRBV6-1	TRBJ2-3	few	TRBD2	TGTGCCACCACTGCGGCGGGAGATGGGGCAGATACGCAGTATTTT	CATTAAGDGADTQYF
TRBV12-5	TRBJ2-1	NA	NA	TGTGCTAGTGTCTCTGACAAAACTTGGGGCCATGAGCAGTTCTTC	CASVSDKTWGHEQFF
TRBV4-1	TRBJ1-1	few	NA	TGCGCCAGCAGCCAACCCCCGAACACTGAAGCTTTCTTT	CASSQPPNTEAFF
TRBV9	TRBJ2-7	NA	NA	TGTGCCAGCAGCGTAGGATGGGGTGGACAGTCCGAGCAGTACTTC	CASSVGWGGQSEQYF
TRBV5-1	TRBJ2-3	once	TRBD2	TGCGCCAGCAGCAGATGGACTAGCGCAGATACGCAGTATTTT	CASSRWTSADTQYF
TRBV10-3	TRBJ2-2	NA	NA	TGTGCCATCATGGGGGAGGCCGGGGAGCTGTTTTTT	CAIMGEAGELFF
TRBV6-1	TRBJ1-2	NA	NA	TGTGCCAGCAGTGAGGGGGATTTCTTCTATGGCTACACCTTC	CASSEGDFFYGYTF
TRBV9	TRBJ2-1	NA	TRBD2	TGTGCCAGCAGGATGACTAGCGGGTCCGATGGAGAGCAGTTCTTC	CASRMTSGSDGEQFF
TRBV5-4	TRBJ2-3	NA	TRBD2	TGTGCCAGCAGCTTCTCGAGCGGGAGGGTTGATACGCAGTATTTT	CASSFSSGRVDTQYF
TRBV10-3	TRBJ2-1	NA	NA	TGTGCCATAGGGGGGGAGCCCTACAATGAGCAGTTCTTC	CAIGGEPYNEQFF
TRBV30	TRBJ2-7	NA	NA	TGTGCCTGGAGTGTACTGTTCTACGAGCAGTACTTC	CAWSVLFYEQYF
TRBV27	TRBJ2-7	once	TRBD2	TGTGCCAGCAGTTTAAGTACCCCCCCCCGTAGCGGGAGCTCCTACGAGCAGTACTTC	CASSLSTPPRSGSSYEQYF
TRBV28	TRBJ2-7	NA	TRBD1	TGTGCCAGCAGTTTGCGGACAGGGGTCCAGGAGCAGTACTTC	CASSLRTGVQEQYF
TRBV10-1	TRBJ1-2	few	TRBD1	TGCGCCAGCAGCTTGGACAGGACATATGGCTACACCTTC	CASSLDRTYGYTF
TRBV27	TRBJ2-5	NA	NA	TGTGCCAGCAGTTTTATGTCAGGGGCAGAGACCCAGTACTTC	CASSFMSGAETQYF
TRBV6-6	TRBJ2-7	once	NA	TGTGCCAGCAGACTGGACGTCCCCTCCTACGAGCAGTACTTC	CASRLDVPSYEQYF
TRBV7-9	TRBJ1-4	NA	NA	TGTGCCAGCAGCTTATTGGGGCTATCTAATGAAAAACTGTTTTTT	CASSLLGLSNEKLFF
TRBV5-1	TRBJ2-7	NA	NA	TGCGCCAGCAGCTTGGACACAGGGGGGGCCTACGAGCAGTACTTC	CASSLDTGGAYEQYF
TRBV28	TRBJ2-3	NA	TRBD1	TGTGCCAGCAGTTTATCCGGGACAGGGAGTACAGATACGCAGTATTTT	CASSLSGTGSTDTQYF
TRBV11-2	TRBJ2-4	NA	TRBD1	TGTGCCAGCGGGGGGGCACAGGGGGCGAACAACATTCAGTACTTC	CASGGAQGANNIQYF
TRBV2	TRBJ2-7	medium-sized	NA	TGTGCCAGCAGTTCCCAGGCCGCCTACGAGCAGTACTTC	CASSSQAAYEQYF
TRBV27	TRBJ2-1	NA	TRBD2	TGTGCCAGCAGTCCCTCCCCCGGGGCGGGAGGTGTTGAGCAGTTCTTC	CASSPSPGAGGVEQFF